A selection of T cell receptor beta chains follows, all from one sample in a study of blood T cell repertoires in COVID-19. Here immunoSEQ multiplex PCR was the method, and the copy in TCRdb shows in-frame clones only, minus some. The profile covers tens of thousands of clones, with 90% appearing a single time and about 4.9% taken by the ten largest. The source material was peripheral blood. The receptors originated from a man in his forties or fifties with acute or convalescent COVID-19. CDR3s include the opening cysteine and the closing phenylalanine or tryptophan. The D gene is left open where the match is weak. Clone size is given for some rows only: seen once, a few or many times, or a class if the clone is expanded.

V gene	clone size	D gene	J gene	CDR3 protein	CDR3 DNA
TRBV25-1	NA	TRBD1	TRBJ2-5	CASSVATGVGETQYF	TGTGCCAGCAGTGTAGCGACAGGGGTGGGGGAGACCCAGTACTTC
TRBV5-4	NA	NA	TRBJ2-7	CASSLGGASGANEQYF	TGTGCCAGCAGCTTGGGAGGGGCGTCAGGGGCTAACGAGCAGTACTTC
TRBV10-3	NA	NA	TRBJ1-5	CAISEFGTTSNQPQHF	TGTGCCATCAGTGAGTTTGGGACAACAAGCAATCAGCCCCAGCATTTT
TRBV5-1	NA	TRBD1	TRBJ1-2	CASSEQTGVDGYTF	TGCGCCAGCAGCGAGCAGACAGGGGTAGATGGCTACACCTTC
TRBV29-1	NA	NA	TRBJ1-1	CSVDRQVRNTEAFF	TGCAGCGTTGATCGCCAGGTCAGGAACACTGAAGCTTTCTTT
TRBV7-2	once	TRBD2	TRBJ2-3	CASSFTSGSSTDTQYF	TGTGCCAGCAGCTTCACTAGCGGGAGCAGCACAGATACGCAGTATTTT
TRBV5-1	NA	TRBD1	TRBJ1-1	CASSSLQGARNTEAFF	TGCGCCAGCAGCTCACTTCAGGGGGCAAGGAACACTGAAGCTTTCTTT
TRBV14	once	TRBD1	TRBJ2-3	CASSQQRRQGDTQYF	TGTGCCAGCAGCCAACAGAGGAGACAGGGAGATACGCAGTATTTT
TRBV2	NA	TRBD1	TRBJ1-5	CASSEGTGFEANQPQHF	TGTGCCAGCAGTGAAGGGACAGGGTTTGAAGCCAATCAGCCCCAGCATTTT
TRBV4-1	NA	TRBD1	TRBJ1-4	CASSQDGDRTGNNEKLFF	TGCGCCAGCAGCCAAGATGGGGACCGGACAGGCAATAATGAAAAACTGTTTTTT
TRBV6-1	NA	NA	TRBJ2-7	CASSEVGAYEQYF	TGTGCCAGCAGTGAAGTGGGGGCGTACGAGCAGTACTTC
TRBV2	NA	TRBD2	TRBJ2-3	CASRESGSGADTQYF	TGTGCCAGCAGAGAGAGCGGGAGTGGTGCAGATACGCAGTATTTT
TRBV19	NA	TRBD1	TRBJ1-2	CASSIQAVTGGEEGYTF	TGTGCCAGTAGTATTCAGGCCGTGACAGGGGGCGAGGAAGGCTACACCTTC
TRBV15	NA	TRBD1	TRBJ1-1	CATSRQGGTEAFF	TGTGCCACCAGCAGACAGGGGGGCACTGAAGCTTTCTTT
TRBV2	NA	NA	TRBJ2-7	CASSVGGRGYEQYF	TGTGCCAGCAGTGTAGGCGGCAGGGGCTACGAGCAGTACTTC
TRBV27	NA	TRBD1	TRBJ2-7	CASSRGGLYEQYF	TGTGCCAGCTCCCGAGGGGGCCTCTACGAGCAGTACTTC
TRBV29-1	few	TRBD1	TRBJ1-6	CSVATGVGNSPLHF	TGCAGCGTGGCAACAGGGGTGGGCAATTCACCCCTCCACTTT
TRBV20-1	NA	NA	TRBJ1-3	CSARSGNTIYF	TGCAGTGCTAGGTCAGGAAACACCATATATTTT
TRBV5-1	NA	NA	TRBJ2-3	CASSSQGTDTQYF	TGCGCCAGCAGCTCACAGGGCACAGATACGCAGTATTTT
TRBV5-1	NA	TRBD2	TRBJ2-7	CASSSAPLTSGREQYF	TGCGCCAGCAGCTCGGCCCCACTGACTAGCGGGCGCGAGCAGTACTTC
TRBV19	NA	NA	TRBJ2-1	CASTSGQGSYNEQFF	TGTGCCAGTACTAGCGGACAGGGCTCCTACAATGAGCAGTTCTTC
TRBV30	NA	NA	TRBJ1-6	CAWSSARYSYNSPLHF	TGTGCCTGGAGTAGCGCGCGGTACTCCTATAATTCACCCCTCCACTTT
TRBV24-1	NA	NA	TRBJ2-2	CATRETGNTGELFF	TGTGCCACCAGGGAGACAGGGAACACCGGGGAGCTGTTTTTT
TRBV9	NA	TRBD2	TRBJ2-7	CASSATGGFSYEQYF	TGTGCCAGCAGTGCGACGGGGGGTTTCTCCTACGAGCAGTACTTC
TRBV3-1/TRBV3-2	NA	NA	TRBJ1-2	CASSQRGSEANGYTF	TGTGCCAGCAGCCAGAGGGGGTCGGAAGCGAATGGCTACACCTTC
TRBV7-7	NA	NA	TRBJ2-2	CASSPDTGELFF	TGTGCCAGCAGCCCGGACACCGGGGAGCTGTTTTTT
TRBV27	medium-sized	NA	TRBJ1-1	CASSSLTAPKTEAFF	TGTGCCAGCAGTTCCTTGACAGCTCCTAAAACTGAAGCTTTCTTT
TRBV5-3	NA	TRBD1	TRBJ1-5	CARSLMTGVQPQHF	TGTGCCAGAAGCTTGATGACAGGGGTTCAGCCCCAGCATTTT
TRBV19	NA	TRBD1	TRBJ1-2	CASRRDSRNYGYTF	TGTGCCAGTAGGCGGGACAGTCGGAACTATGGCTACACCTTC
TRBV30	NA	NA	TRBJ1-5	CAWSPQGDQPQHF	TGTGCCTGGAGCCCGCAGGGTGATCAGCCCCAGCATTTT
TRBV2	NA	TRBD1	TRBJ1-6	CASSARQGYSYNSPLHF	TGTGCCAGCAGTGCCCGACAGGGTTACTCCTATAATTCACCCCTCCACTTT
TRBV11-2	NA	TRBD1	TRBJ1-6	CASSLGPTGFYSPLHF	TGTGCCAGCAGCTTAGGTCCGACAGGGTTTTATTCACCCCTCCACTTT
TRBV19	NA	TRBD1	TRBJ2-1	CASSLQGAYNEQFF	TGTGCCAGTAGCTTACAGGGGGCATACAATGAGCAGTTCTTC
TRBV3-1/TRBV3-2	NA	NA	TRBJ1-2	CASSRQGNSNYGYTF	TGTGCCAGCAGCCGGCAGGGCAATTCTAACTATGGCTACACCTTC
TRBV5-8	NA	TRBD1	TRBJ1-2	CASSYRVGGGYGYTF	TGTGCCAGCAGCTACCGTGTAGGGGGCGGCTATGGCTACACCTTC
TRBV7-6	NA	NA	TRBJ2-3	CASSLGSGGDTQYF	TGTGCCAGCAGCTTAGGTTCCGGGGGAGATACGCAGTATTTT
TRBV29-1	NA	NA	TRBJ2-7	CSVGDTYEQYF	TGCAGCGTTGGGGACACCTACGAGCAGTACTTC
TRBV9	NA	TRBD2	TRBJ2-7	CASSVGLGLAGGASYEQYF	TGTGCCAGCAGCGTAGGATTGGGACTAGCGGGAGGAGCATCCTACGAGCAGTACTTC
TRBV9	NA	TRBD1	TRBJ2-3	CASSVRTGQSTDTQYF	TGTGCCAGCAGCGTGCGGACAGGTCAAAGCACAGATACGCAGTATTTT
TRBV10-3	NA	TRBD1	TRBJ2-1	CAIGPTGDSYNEQFF	TGTGCCATCGGCCCTACAGGGGACTCCTACAATGAGCAGTTCTTC
TRBV15	NA	TRBD2	TRBJ2-1	CATSRRLADEQFF	TGTGCCACCAGCCGAAGACTAGCGGATGAGCAGTTCTTC
TRBV5-1	NA	TRBD1	TRBJ1-1	CASSLLPRGDRGDTEAFF	TGCGCCAGCAGCTTGTTACCCCGAGGGGACAGGGGGGACACTGAAGCTTTCTTT
TRBV12-5	NA	NA	TRBJ1-4	CASGLATGTGNEKLFF	TGTGCTAGTGGTTTGGCTACCGGGACTGGAAATGAAAAACTGTTTTTT
TRBV12-3/TRBV12-4	NA	TRBD1	TRBJ1-1	CASSNTGATEAFF	TGTGCCAGCAGCAATACAGGGGCCACTGAAGCTTTCTTT
TRBV21-1	NA	NA	TRBJ1-4	CASSKDREGTNEKLFF	TGTGCCAGCAGCAAAGACAGGGAAGGGACTAATGAAAAACTGTTTTTT
TRBV3-1/TRBV3-2	NA	TRBD2	TRBJ2-1	CASRPGAGGYNEQFF	TGTGCCAGCAGGCCGGGAGCGGGAGGATACAATGAGCAGTTCTTC
TRBV25-1	NA	TRBD1	TRBJ1-1	CASSPRGGSTEAFF	TGTGCCAGCAGTCCCCGAGGGGGCAGCACTGAAGCTTTCTTT
TRBV10-3	NA	TRBD1	TRBJ1-1	CAITPQTGLNTEAFF	TGTGCCATCACGCCACAGACAGGGCTGAACACTGAAGCTTTCTTT
TRBV30	NA	NA	TRBJ2-3	CAWSAGADTQYF	TGTGCCTGGAGTGCAGGGGCAGATACGCAGTATTTT
TRBV30	NA	TRBD1	TRBJ1-6	CAGGGRGLSPLHF	TGTGCCGGGGGGGGCAGGGGGCTTTCACCCCTCCACTTT
TRBV6-5	NA	NA	TRBJ2-5	CASSYTGLLQETQYF	TGTGCCAGCAGTTACACCGGACTATTACAAGAGACCCAGTACTTC
TRBV7-9	NA	NA	TRBJ2-1	CASSPSTSFSYNEQFF	TGTGCCAGCAGCCCGTCGACTAGTTTCTCCTACAATGAGCAGTTCTTC
TRBV10-3	NA	NA	TRBJ2-1	CATGTMSSYNEQFF	TGTGCCACAGGGACAATGAGCTCCTACAATGAGCAGTTCTTC
TRBV7-2	NA	TRBD1	TRBJ1-3	CASSFSGTGLTGNTIYF	TGTGCCAGCAGCTTTTCGGGGACAGGGCTCACTGGAAACACCATATATTTT
TRBV5-1	NA	NA	TRBJ2-1	CASTLGGVPYNEQFF	TGCGCCAGCACCTTAGGGGGGGTCCCCTACAATGAGCAGTTCTTC
TRBV9	NA	NA	TRBJ2-7	CASSPIPSTGTYEQYF	TGTGCCAGCAGCCCTATCCCCTCGACAGGTACCTACGAGCAGTACTTC
TRBV20-1	NA	TRBD1	TRBJ1-5	CSASRTGSNQPQHF	TGCAGTGCTAGTAGGACAGGGAGCAATCAGCCCCAGCATTTT
TRBV18	NA	NA	TRBJ2-1	CASSPQAQGGSEQFF	TGTGCCAGCTCACCACAGGCGCAGGGTGGTAGTGAGCAGTTCTTC
TRBV18	NA	NA	TRBJ1-2	CASSPGTTGSYGYTF	TGTGCCAGCTCACCGGGGACCACCGGGAGCTATGGCTACACCTTC
TRBV7-2	NA	NA	TRBJ2-6	CASSLAQGMGSGANVLTF	TGTGCCAGCAGCTTAGCGCAGGGGATGGGCTCTGGGGCCAACGTCCTGACTTTC